The 29 T cell receptor beta chains reported below all come from one sample, sequenced in a study of shared clonotypes between healthy human individuals. Clones were read by immunoSEQ multiplex PCR, and TCRdb kept only the in-frame ones, dropping some. The table lists more than 1 million clones, around 78% of them singletons, with 0.5% to 0.6% in the top ten. The sample consisted of memory CD4+ T cells from PBMCs. Sample subset: CD45RA-negative fraction. All receptors derive from a young man in good health. Some clones in this sample may be carry-over from other donors' samples.

The chain has TRBV7-9 and TRBJ2-7; 7 bases map to TRBD1. The CDR3 runs to 14 residues. Losses at the gene ends were 3 bases for V and 2 bases for J; bases not matched to a gene: 4. Germline CDR1 is SEHNR and CDR2 is FQNEAQ (reference sequence). The CDR3 here is CASSLGQFTYEQYF. Here the CDR3 DNA reads TGTGCCAGCAGCTTGGGACAGTTCACCTACGAGCAGTACTTC.

The chain couples TRBV2 to TRBJ2-1; unclear D gene. V lost 6 bases and J lost 4, with 19 bases in between. The CDR3 has 16 amino acids. The germline CDR1 and CDR2 sequences are SNHLY and FYNNEI. CDR3 residues: CASSDFSNAPYNEQFF. DNA for the CDR3: TGTGCCAGCAGCGATTTTTCCAACGCCCCTTACAATGAGCAGTTCTTC. The full variable domain, in which reference TRBV2 and TRBJ2-1 provide the parts outside the CDR3, is EPEVTQTPSHQVTQMGQEVILRCVPISNHLYFYWYRQILGQKVEFLVSFYNNEISEKSEIFDDQFSVERPDGSNFTLKIRSTKLEDSAMYFCASSDFSNAPYNEQFFGPGTRLTVL.

The chain couples TRBV10-3 to TRBJ1-2; 10 bases are a match to TRBD1. The junction had 14 bases not matched to a gene; V was cut back by 7 bases and J by 3 bases. Germline values: CDR1 ENHRY, CDR2 SYGVKD. This CDR3 contains 17 residues. CDR3 DNA sequence: TGTGCCATCACGGCGGGACAGGGGTCTCGTGGGGACTATGGCTACACCTTC. Residues: CAITAGQGSRGDYGYTF.

V and J are TRBV7-8 and TRBJ2-2; 8 bases are a match to TRBD1. Germline CDR1 is SGHVS and CDR2 is FQNEAQ. The ends lost 1 base at V and 5 bases at J; junction bases unmatched: 9. CDR3 size: 17 residues. CDR3 DNA: TGTGCCAGCAGCTTAGATCGCCGGAACAGGGGGACCGGGGAGCTGTTTTTT. Translated: CASSLDRRNRGTGELFF.

The chain uses TRBV6-5 and TRBJ1-1; TRBD1 aligns across 8 bases. CDR3 length: 11 amino acids. The V gene's germline CDR1 is MNHEY and CDR2 SVGAGI. The trim removed 8 bases at V and 7 bases at J, leaving 3 bases unmatched. The CDR3 DNA is TGTGCCAGCCTAACAGGGGGTGAAGCTTTCTTT. As protein: CASLTGGEAFF.

The CDR3 DNA reads as TGTGCCAGCAGCCTGGGTGGGACTAGATCATTAGAGCAGTACTTC. It is translated as CASSLGGTRSLEQYF. The genes are TRBV5-4 and TRBJ2-7, with TRBD2 matching over 8 bases. In germline, CDR1 is SGHNT, CDR2 YYREEE (reference sequence). J lost 7 bases, V lost 4 bases, and 13 bases had no gene match. The CDR3 contains 15 residues. The variable domain in full, with the rest retrieved from reference TRBV5-4 and TRBJ2-7, is ETGVTQSPTHLIKTRGQQVTLRCSSQSGHNTVSWYQQALGQGPQFIFQYYREEENGRGNFPPRFSGLQFPNYSSELNVNALELDDSALYLCASSLGGTRSLEQYFGPGTRLTVT.

The chain uses TRBV5-4 and TRBJ1-4, with 10 bases aligning to TRBD1. Germline V CDR1 and CDR2: SGHNT, YYREEE (reference sequence). This CDR3 region has 15 residues. The trim removed 2 bases at V and 8 bases at J, leaving 6 bases unmatched. CDR3 sequence (DNA): TGTGCCAGCAGCTTCGCGACAGGGGGCATCGAAAAACTGTTTTTT. The encoded protein is CASSFATGGIEKLFF.

This clone was detected a few times. This chain joins TRBV6-6 and TRBJ1-5, with a possible D match to TRBD1 (5 bases). The CDR3 is 16 amino acids. The V end lost 8 bases, the J end lost 2 bases, and 19 bases lay between the germline ends. Germline V lookup: CDR1 MNHNY, CDR2 SVGAGI (reference sequence). The DNA of the CDR3 is TGTGCCAGCGGTCCACCGTCCGGGGGTCGCAATCAGCCCCAGCATTTT. Protein product: CASGPPSGGRNQPQHF.

A remark on this clone: This specimen includes other DNA sequences encoding the same CDR3. V and J are TRBV18 and TRBJ2-7; 7 bases fit TRBD2. CDR1 KGHSH and CDR2 LQKENI come from the germline V gene. V was pared by 3 bases and J by 5 bases, with 1 base of the junction left unmatched. This CDR3 is built from 12 residues. DNA of the CDR3: TGTGCCAGCTCACCGGGGGGGGACGAGCAGTACTTC. Translating gives CASSPGGDEQYF.

The chain links TRBV5-4 to TRBJ2-2; 7 nucleotides agree with TRBD1. Germline V gene sequence: CDR1 SGHNT, CDR2 YYREEE (reference sequence). The trim removed 3 bases at V and 4 bases at J, leaving 6 bases unmatched. The CDR3 is 15 amino acids. The DNA for the CDR3 is TGTGCCAGCAGCTCGCGACAGGGTGGCACCGGGGAGCTGTTTTTT. Translation gives CASSSRQGGTGELFF.

The genes are TRBV28 and TRBJ2-3; 7 nucleotides agree with TRBD2. The CDR3 spans 13 residues. CDR1 MDHEN and CDR2 SYDVKM come from the germline V gene. V was pared by 10 bases and J by 6 bases, with 10 bases of the junction left unmatched. The CDR3 here is CATNLPGGDTQYF. CDR3 sequence (DNA): TGTGCCACCAACTTGCCCGGGGGGGATACGCAGTATTTT.

Turning to this clone: Other DNA variants within this sample encode the same CDR3. The chain links TRBV9 to TRBJ2-7; a weak D match, TRBD1 (5 bases). Germline V gene data show CDR1 as SGDLS and CDR2 as YYNGEE. Trimming cost V 4 bases and J 1 base, with 9 bases left between them. The CDR3 runs to 13 residues. The CDR3 protein is CASSPRQSYEQYF. Here the CDR3 DNA reads TGTGCCAGCAGCCCAAGACAGTCCTACGAGCAGTACTTC.

V and J are TRBV28 and TRBJ2-2; TRBD2 aligns across 7 bases. V shed 4 bases and J 0 bases; nucleotides not matched to a gene: 14. Germline loops: CDR1 MDHEN, CDR2 SYDVKM. The CDR3 extends over 19 amino acids. The CDR3 coding sequence is TGTGCCAGCAGTTCCCCTTCGGGGGGATCCCCCGCGAACACCGGGGAGCTGTTTTTT. It yields the protein CASSSPSGGSPANTGELFF.

This rearrangement joins TRBV5-1 to TRBJ2-2; 8 bases match TRBD2. The V gene end was trimmed by 6 bases and the J gene end by 3 bases; junction bases not matched to a gene: 4. This CDR3 contains 14 residues. CDR1 and CDR2 from the germline V gene are SGHRS and YFSETQ. The CDR3 loop is CASTAGADTGELFF. The CDR3 nucleotides read TGCGCCAGCACAGCGGGGGCGGACACCGGGGAGCTGTTTTTT.

The V and J genes are TRBV4-3 and TRBJ2-1; 11 bases align to TRBD2. The CDR3 loop spans 16 amino acids. V lost 1 base and J lost 4; bases outside the gene matches: 3. Looked up from germline, CDR1 is LGHNA and CDR2 is YSLEER. Here the CDR3 DNA reads TGCGCCAGCAGCCAAGGTCGACTAGCGGGGTACAATGAGCAGTTCTTC. Translation: CASSQGRLAGYNEQFF.

The chain uses TRBV6-6 and TRBJ2-5; the D gene is possibly TRBD2 (5 bases). Germline-derived CDR1 and CDR2 are MNHNY and SVGAGI (reference sequence). CDR3 length: 16 amino acids. V gave up 9 bases and J gave up 3 bases, with 23 bases separating them. The CDR3 coding sequence is TGTGCCAGTGAGGGAGCGGCAACAGACACCAAAGAGACCCAGTACTTC. Translation gives CASEGAATDTKETQYF.

The chain has TRBV5-8 and TRBJ2-2; tentative D call: TRBD1 (6 bases). CDR3 length: 16 amino acids. From germline, CDR1 is SGHTS and CDR2 YDEGEE. V was trimmed by 5 bases and J by 9 bases, leaving 23 bases between them. The CDR3 reads CASRPYTGRGTRELFF. The DNA for the CDR3 is TGTGCCAGCAGACCTTATACAGGGAGAGGGACCAGGGAGCTGTTTTTT.

This clone showed up just a few times. The rearrangement links TRBV15 to TRBJ1-5; D is perhaps TRBD1 (6 bases). V was clipped by 0 bases and J by 7 bases, with 13 bases between them. The CDR3 is made up of 15 amino acids. Germline V CDR1 and CDR2: LNHNV, YYDKDF (reference sequence). The CDR3 nucleotides are TGTGCCACCAGCAGAGATCGGGGGGGCAGGCAGCCCCAGCATTTT. It yields the protein CATSRDRGGRQPQHF.

The gene calls are TRBV11-2 and TRBJ2-7; TRBD1 is a possible D gene (6 bases). V shed 5 bases and J shed 5 bases, with 16 bases lying between them. The CDR3 has 14 residues. In germline, CDR1 is SGHAT, CDR2 FQNNGV. The CDR3: CASSQDRLVHEQYF. CDR3 bases: TGTGCCAGCAGCCAAGACAGGCTCGTGCACGAGCAGTACTTC.

The genes are TRBV11-2 and TRBJ2-7, with TRBD2 matching over 7 bases. The junction had 17 bases not matched to a gene; V was cut back by 4 bases and J by 8 bases. Germline CDR1 and CDR2: SGHAT and FQNNGV. This CDR3 has 16 amino acids. The CDR3 DNA reads as TGTGCCAGCAGCTCGTACGATCGCGGGAGATCGGTTCAGCAGTACTTC. It translates to CASSSYDRGRSVQQYF.

This clone was counted a few times. The chain links TRBV4-1 to TRBJ2-7, with D possibly matching TRBD1 (6 bases). Germline CDR1 and CDR2: MGHRA and YSYEKL. V was clipped by 1 base and J by 0 bases, with 10 bases between them. CDR3 length: 15 amino acids. The CDR3 is CASSQVGGRSYEQYF. For the CDR3, the DNA is TGCGCCAGCAGCCAAGTAGGGGGTCGCTCCTACGAGCAGTACTTC.

The rearrangement uses TRBV20-1 and TRBJ2-7, with a possible D match to TRBD2 (5 bases). CDR1 and CDR2 from the germline V gene are DFQATT and SNEGSKA (reference sequence). V lost 3 bases and J 7 bases, leaving 10 bases between the germline ends. The CDR3 is made up of 11 amino acids. In DNA form, the CDR3 reads TGCAGTGCTAGTCCCGGGGAAGAGCAGTACTTC. It yields the protein CSASPGEEQYF.

This rearrangement joins TRBV19 to TRBJ2-1; 7 nucleotides align to TRBD1. The germline V gene has CDR1 LNHDA and CDR2 SQIVND (reference sequence). The J segment lost 3 bases and the V segment lost 5 bases, leaving 10 bases of the junction unmatched. The CDR3 covers 16 residues. For the CDR3, the DNA is TGTGCCAGTAGTCCCCTCAGGGGGACCCGCTACAATGAGCAGTTCTTC. Protein: CASSPLRGTRYNEQFF.

A remark on this clone: This sequence may be a read error, since a much larger clone differs from it by one base. The chain uses TRBV11-3 and TRBJ2-5; D may be TRBD1 or TRBD2 (6 bases each). V was cut by 5 bases and J by 5 bases, with 12 bases left in between. Germline values: CDR1 SGHNT, CDR2 YENEEA. There are 13 residues in the CDR3. CDR3 residues: CASSPRGGETQYF. The CDR3 DNA is TGTGCCAGCAGCCCCCGAGGGGGGGAGACCCAGTACTTC. The variable domain in full, completed from reference TRBV11-3 and TRBJ2-5, reads EAGVVQSPRYKIIEKKQPVAFWCNPISGHNTLYWYLQNLGQGPELLIRYENEEAVDDSQLPKDRFSAERLKGVDSTLKIQPAELGDSAVYLCASSPRGGETQYFGPGTRLLVL.

The CDR3 region has the DNA TGCGCCAGCAGCGCGAGCGACCCCCAAGAAAAACTGTTTTTT. Protein product: CASSASDPQEKLFF. This chain joins TRBV5-1 and TRBJ1-4; no clear D. Trimming removed 4 bases at V and 8 bases at J, with 15 bases between. CDR1 SGHRS and CDR2 YFSETQ come from the germline V gene. This CDR3 contains 14 residues.

The chain recombines TRBV28 with TRBJ1-1; possibly TRBD1 for D (5 bases). The CDR3 spans 15 residues. V lost 1 base, J lost 1 base, and 10 bases lay in between. Germline CDR1 reads MDHEN; CDR2 reads SYDVKM. The CDR3 loop is CASSLLGQKNTEAFF. CDR3 nucleotide sequence: TGTGCCAGCAGTTTATTGGGGCAGAAGAACACTGAAGCTTTCTTT.

The chain has TRBV28 and TRBJ1-5; 7 bases fit TRBD1. J lost 7 bases, V lost 8 bases, and 14 bases had no gene match. The CDR3 extends over 15 amino acids. The germline V gene encodes CDR1 MDHEN and CDR2 SYDVKM. CDR3 residues: CASRFGRGMGQPQHF. CDR3 in DNA: TGTGCCAGCCGATTCGGCAGGGGGATGGGACAGCCCCAGCATTTT.

V and J are TRBV7-9 and TRBJ1-2, with D unclear. V lost 5 bases and J 4 bases, leaving 17 bases between the germline ends. Germline V gene data show CDR1 as SEHNR and CDR2 as FQNEAQ (reference sequence). The CDR3 is 15 amino acids. The CDR3 is CASSPPLINIYGYTF. CDR3 nucleotide sequence: TGTGCCAGCAGCCCGCCGTTAATCAATATCTATGGCTACACCTTC.

This chain links TRBV4-1 with TRBJ2-7; 7 bases match TRBD1. Per the germline V gene, CDR1 is MGHRA and CDR2 is YSYEKL. The CDR3 is 15 residues long. V lost 6 bases to trimming and J lost 0 bases; unmatched junction nucleotides: 8. The CDR3, as DNA: TGCGCCAGCAGACGCAGACAGGGCAGCTCCTACGAGCAGTACTTC. This encodes CASRRRQGSSYEQYF.